This T cell receptor beta chain was identified during a study of T-cell memory formation after mild COVID-19. MiXCR was run by TCRdb on the 5' RACE reads, yielding one entry per CDR3 protein. The repertoire holds approximately 260,000 distinct CDR3 sequences, with roughly 17% as singletons. Broader study findings: Day 15 to 85 contracting clones showed balanced CD4/CD8; later expanders leaned CD4+.

With respect to this clonotype: Its specificity is unknown.

The CDR3 sequence is 11 residues long. The ends were cut back, 6 bases at V and 6 bases at J, with 8 bases in the middle. Per the germline V gene, CDR1 is SGHRS and CDR2 is YFSETQ. This clonotype was obtained from a man aged 18 to 29 who had mild COVID-19 (a few samples of this study predate the infection). Cell type and time point are not known. V usage is TRBV5-1 and J usage is TRBJ2-3; D uncertain. Sequenced sample: PBMCs or a T cell subset sorted from them (not recorded which). The CDR3 spells CASKRTDTQYF. The DNA for the CDR3 is TGCGCCAGCAAACGGACGGATACGCAGTATTTT.